This T cell receptor beta chain was captured by sequencing in a study of cytomegalovirus exposure and HLA in healthy donors. The study's findings and limits: Cytomegalovirus status was reportedly diagnosed by the classifier with high sensitivity and specificity.

Note on this clone: Its specificity is unknown.

The study ran its PCR with 60 Vbeta and 13 Jbeta primers. TCRdb keeps only in-frame clones here, not all; method: immunoSEQ multiplex PCR. The sample lists 100,000 to 150,000 clones; about 78% were seen once. It was healthy bone marrow donors who served as donors. This clonotype was obtained from a man aged 30 to 39 in good health and CMV-seronegative. Sequencing was carried out using PBMCs.

The CDR3 DNA follows: TGTGCCAGCAGCAATCCCGGGACAGGGCCCGGGGAGCTGTTTTTT. Amino acids: CASSNPGTGPGELFF. The chain recombines TRBV13 with TRBJ2-2, with TRBD1 matching over 9 bases. Looked up from germline, CDR1 is PRHDT and CDR2 is FYEKMQ (reference sequence). This CDR3 is built from 15 residues. Trimming removed 5 bases from V and 6 bases from J; junction bases left unmatched: 7. The complete variable domain, with remaining parts taken from reference TRBV13 and TRBJ2-2, reads AAGVIQSPRHLIKEKRETATLKCYPIPRHDTVYWYQQGPGQDPQFLISFYEKMQSDKGSIPDRFSAQQFSDYHSELNMSSLELGDSALYFCASSNPGTGPGELFFGEGSRLTVL.